Shown below are 19 T cell receptor beta chains from a single sample sequenced in a study of control samples from healthy donors and cancer patients. Repertoires were generated with immunoSEQ multiplex PCR, while TCRdb's copy carries only in-frame clones and drops some. This repertoire shows 100,000 or so clones, approximately 90% found once; its top ten account for roughly 0.9%. The sequencing input was blood. Receptors originate from a woman in her 30s in good health.

The chain combines TRBV30 with TRBJ1-1; no clear D. This CDR3 contains 11 residues. Per germline, CDR1 GTSNPN and CDR2 SVGIG (reference sequence). The V and J ends lost 1 base and 4 bases respectively, with 4 bases between them. CDR3 nucleotide sequence: TGTGCCTGGAGTGGGAGCACTGAAGCTTTCTTT. Translating gives CAWSGSTEAFF.

This clone has a count of ten or more. The sample holds other DNA sequences that translate to the same CDR3. The rearrangement joins TRBV7-9 to TRBJ1-3, with 7 bases matching TRBD1. There are 13 residues in the CDR3. CDR1 is SEHNR and CDR2 is FQNEAQ in the germline V gene (reference sequence). Trimming removed 4 bases from V and 4 bases from J; junction bases left unmatched: 1. The CDR3 DNA follows: TGTGCCAGCAGCTGGACAGGAGGAAACACCATATATTTT. This translates into CASSWTGGNTIYF. Looking up the rest from reference TRBV7-9 and TRBJ1-3 gives the full variable domain: DTGVSQNPRHKITKRGQNVTFRCDPISEHNRLYWYRQTLGQGPEFLTYFQNEAQLEKSRLLSDRFSAERPKGSFSTLEIQRTEQGDSAMYLCASSWTGGNTIYFGEGSWLTVV.

The V call is TRBV6-1, the J call TRBJ1-5; a weak D match, TRBD1 (5 bases). This CDR3 comprises 13 residues. V was clipped by 2 bases and J by 9 bases, with 11 bases between them. Germline CDR1 MNHNS, CDR2 SASEGT. In nucleotides, the CDR3 is TGTGCCAGCAGTGAAACGGGGGGTGGGCCCCAGCATTTT. Residues: CASSETGGGPQHF.

This rearrangement joins TRBV19 to TRBJ2-2; no reliable D call. Between the trimmed V and J ends, which lost 2 bases and 4 bases, there was a span of 14 bases. The germline V gene has CDR1 LNHDA and CDR2 SQIVND (reference sequence). This CDR3 spans 16 amino acids. The CDR3 nucleotides read TGTGCCAGTAGTATACGTCAGCGCTCGATCACCGGGGAGCTGTTTTTT. This encodes CASSIRQRSITGELFF.

This chain connects TRBV7-8 to TRBJ1-1; no clear D. The V and J ends lost 5 bases and 0 bases respectively, with 13 bases between them. The germline gives CDR1 SGHVS, CDR2 FQNEAQ. This CDR3 contains 15 residues. The CDR3, as DNA: TGTGCCAGCAGCCCCCGACGCACCATGAACACTGAAGCTTTCTTT. It yields the protein CASSPRRTMNTEAFF.

This sequence joins TRBV7-2 and TRBJ1-1, with D perhaps matching TRBD1 (6 bases). CDR3 length equals 16 residues. V lost 4 bases and J 10 bases, leaving 25 bases between the germline ends. Germline CDR1 is SGHTA and CDR2 is FQGNSA. The CDR3 loop reads CASSSKSGAGDLLAFF. The CDR3 bases are TGTGCCAGCAGCTCAAAATCGGGGGCCGGTGATCTCTTAGCTTTCTTT.

The chain has TRBV3-1 (or the pseudogene TRBV3-2) and TRBJ2-1; tentatively, D is TRBD1 (5 bases). This CDR3 spans 15 amino acids. Germline V gene sequence: CDR1 LGHDT, CDR2 YNNKEL (reference sequence). Between the trimmed V and J ends, which lost 4 bases and 2 bases, there was a span of 12 bases. DNA of the CDR3: TGTGCCAGCAGCCCCGCCTGGGGCACCTACAATGAGCAGTTCTTC. The encoded protein is CASSPAWGTYNEQFF.

V gene TRBV30 combines with J gene TRBJ1-5, with no clear D. Between the trimmed V and J ends, which lost 0 bases and 4 bases, there was a span of 7 bases. The CDR3 is made up of 13 amino acids. Germline-derived CDR1 and CDR2 are GTSNPN and SVGIG (reference sequence). This CDR3 reads CAWSVDENQPQHF. The DNA for the CDR3 is TGTGCCTGGAGTGTCGACGAGAATCAGCCCCAGCATTTT.

The chain links TRBV7-3 to TRBJ2-7, with D perhaps matching TRBD1 or TRBD2 (5 bases each). Germline V gene data show CDR1 as SGHTA and CDR2 as FQGTGA. V lost 4 bases and J 6 bases, leaving 13 bases between the germline ends. CDR3 length equals 13 residues. The CDR3 DNA follows: TGTGCCAGCAGCTACGGGACCAGATCCGAGCAGTACTTC. Translated: CASSYGTRSEQYF.

The chain couples TRBV3-1 (or the pseudogene TRBV3-2) to TRBJ2-3; 10 bases line up with TRBD2. There are 16 residues in the CDR3. Unmatched junction bases numbered 12, after V lost 4 bases and J lost 8 bases. Per the germline V gene, CDR1 is LGHDT and CDR2 is YNNKEL (reference sequence). CDR3 region: CASSRQAGGGERTQYF. In DNA, the CDR3 is TGTGCCAGCAGCCGACAAGCGGGAGGGGGGGAGCGTACGCAGTATTTT.

This clone has a handful of counts. This chain joins TRBV19 and TRBJ1-4; 10 nucleotides line up with TRBD1. This CDR3 is built from 14 residues. Trimming took 8 bases from V and 8 from J; bases not matched to a gene: 8. From germline, CDR1 is LNHDA and CDR2 SQIVND (reference sequence). DNA of the CDR3: TGTGCCAGTGGGTGGAGGGACAGGGGCGAAAAACTGTTTTTT. Amino acid sequence: CASGWRDRGEKLFF.

This chain joins TRBV5-4 and TRBJ1-1; D remains ambiguous. The germline CDR1 and CDR2 sequences are SGHNT and YYREEE (reference sequence). The ends were cut back, 3 bases at V and 4 bases at J, with 7 bases in the middle. CDR3 length equals 12 residues. CDR3 DNA: TGTGCCAGCAGCTCCCCGGGCACTGAAGCTTTCTTT. Translating gives CASSSPGTEAFF.

The V call is TRBV11-2, the J call TRBJ2-3, with a tentative D call TRBD1 (6 bases). The CDR3 contains 16 residues. With 5 bases removed from V and 2 bases from J, the gap between germline ends came to 17 bases. The germline V gene has CDR1 SGHAT and CDR2 FQNNGV. The CDR3: CASSGTYRDPTDTQYF. Written as DNA, the CDR3 is TGTGCCAGCAGCGGTACTTACAGGGACCCCACAGATACGCAGTATTTT.

This rearrangement joins TRBV7-2 to TRBJ2-2; 10 bases map to TRBD2. J lost 7 bases, V lost 3 bases, and 14 bases had no gene match. Looked up from germline, CDR1 is SGHTA and CDR2 is FQGNSA. The CDR3 loop spans 18 amino acids. The CDR3 reads CASSFWASGSSGSGELFF. The CDR3 DNA reads as TGTGCCAGCAGCTTCTGGGCTAGCGGGAGTAGCGGGAGCGGGGAGCTGTTTTTT.

The rearrangement joins TRBV3-1 (or the pseudogene TRBV3-2) to TRBJ1-5; D unresolved. V dropped 1 base and J dropped 6 bases, with 4 bases sitting between them. Germline CDR1 is LGHDT and CDR2 is YNNKEL (reference sequence). The length of the CDR3 is 12 residues. The CDR3 sequence: CASSQGIQPQHF. CDR3 sequence (DNA): TGTGCCAGCAGCCAAGGGATTCAGCCCCAGCATTTT.

The rearrangement links TRBV6-6 to TRBJ1-2; TRBD1 matches 7 bases. This CDR3 has 18 residues. Germline V CDR1 and CDR2: MNHNY, SVGAGI (reference sequence). The junction had 19 bases not matched to a gene; V was cut back by 5 bases and J by 4 bases. The CDR3 bases are TGTGCCAGCAGTCCCCGCACAGGGACAAGGGGGCGCAGCTATGGCTACACCTTC. Translating gives CASSPRTGTRGRSYGYTF.

As DNA, the CDR3 is TGTGCCAGCAGCCCAGGGACAGGGTACACTGAAGCTTTCTTT. Protein product: CASSPGTGYTEAFF. The chain recombines TRBV7-8 with TRBJ1-1; 9 nucleotides match TRBD1. The CDR3 extends over 14 amino acids. From germline, CDR1 is SGHVS and CDR2 FQNEAQ. Losses at the gene ends were 5 bases for V and 3 bases for J; bases not matched to a gene: 4.

This chain links TRBV29-1 with TRBJ1-2, with D tentatively TRBD1 (6 bases). V shed 2 bases and J shed 4 bases, with 8 bases lying between them. From germline, CDR1 is SQVTM and CDR2 ANQGSEA. The CDR3 consists of 12 residues. The CDR3 nucleotides read TGCAGCGTTGAAACAGGGCCCTATGGCTACACCTTC. Its translation is CSVETGPYGYTF. Full variable domain (remainder filled in from reference TRBV29-1 and TRBJ1-2): SAVISQKPSRDICQRGTSLTIQCQVDSQVTMMFWYRQQPGQSLTLIATANQGSEATYESGFVIDKFPISRPNLTFSTLTVSNMSPEDSSIYLCSVETGPYGYTFGSGTRLTVV.

This chain connects TRBV6-2 or TRBV6-3 to TRBJ2-7; D possibly corresponds to TRBD2 (6 bases). This CDR3 comprises 12 residues. Germline V gene sequence: CDR1 MNHEY, CDR2 SVGEGT. V was cut by 4 bases and J by 3 bases, with 7 bases left in between. The CDR3: CASSLTSYEQYF. The CDR3 bases are TGTGCCAGCAGTTTGACTAGCTACGAGCAGTACTTC.